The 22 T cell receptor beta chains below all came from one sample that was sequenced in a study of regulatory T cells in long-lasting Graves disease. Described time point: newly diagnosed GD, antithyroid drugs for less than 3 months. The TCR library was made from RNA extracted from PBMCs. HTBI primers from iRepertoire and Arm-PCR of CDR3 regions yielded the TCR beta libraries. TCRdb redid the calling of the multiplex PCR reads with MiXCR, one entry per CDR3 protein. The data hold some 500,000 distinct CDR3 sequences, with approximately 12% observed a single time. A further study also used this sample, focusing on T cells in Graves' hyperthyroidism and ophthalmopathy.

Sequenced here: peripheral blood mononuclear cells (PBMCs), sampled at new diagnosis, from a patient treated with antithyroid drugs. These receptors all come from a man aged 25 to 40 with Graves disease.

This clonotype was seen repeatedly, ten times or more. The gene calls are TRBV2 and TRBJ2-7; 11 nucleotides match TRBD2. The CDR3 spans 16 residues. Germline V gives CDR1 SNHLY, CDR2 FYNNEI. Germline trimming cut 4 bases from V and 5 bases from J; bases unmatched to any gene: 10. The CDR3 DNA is TGTGCCAGCAGTGTTAATAGCGGGAGGGCCATCCACGAGCAGTACTTC. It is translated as CASSVNSGRAIHEQYF.

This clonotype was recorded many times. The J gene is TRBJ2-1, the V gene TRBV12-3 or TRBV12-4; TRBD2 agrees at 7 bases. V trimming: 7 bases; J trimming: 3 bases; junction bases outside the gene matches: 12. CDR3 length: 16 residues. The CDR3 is CASTPNLGGGYNEQFF. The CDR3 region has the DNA TGTGCCAGCACTCCCAACCTGGGGGGGGGCTACAATGAGCAGTTCTTC.

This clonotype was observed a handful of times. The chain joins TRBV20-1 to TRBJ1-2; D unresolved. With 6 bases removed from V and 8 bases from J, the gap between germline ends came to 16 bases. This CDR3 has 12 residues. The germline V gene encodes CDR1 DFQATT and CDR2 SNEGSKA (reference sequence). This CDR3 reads CSATGRAGGYTF. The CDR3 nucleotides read TGCAGTGCCACCGGCCGGGCCGGGGGCTACACCTTC.

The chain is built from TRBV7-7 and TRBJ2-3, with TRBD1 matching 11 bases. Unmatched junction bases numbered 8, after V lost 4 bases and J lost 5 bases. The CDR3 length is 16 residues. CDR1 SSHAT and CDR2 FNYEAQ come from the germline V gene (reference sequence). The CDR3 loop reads CASSSNRDRGKDTQYF. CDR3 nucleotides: TGTGCCAGCAGCTCAAACCGGGACAGGGGGAAAGATACGCAGTATTTT.

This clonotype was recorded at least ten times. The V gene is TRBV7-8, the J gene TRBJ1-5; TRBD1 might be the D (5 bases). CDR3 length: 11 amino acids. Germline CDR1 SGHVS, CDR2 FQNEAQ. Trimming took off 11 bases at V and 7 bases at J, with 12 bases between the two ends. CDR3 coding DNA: TGTGCCTCGGGGGGTGGCCAGCCCCAGCATTTT. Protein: CASGGGQPQHF.

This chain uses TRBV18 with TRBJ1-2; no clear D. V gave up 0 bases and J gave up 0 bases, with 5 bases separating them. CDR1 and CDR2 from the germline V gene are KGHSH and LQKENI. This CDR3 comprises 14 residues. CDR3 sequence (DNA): TGTGCCAGCTCACCACCGCGACCTAACTATGGCTACACCTTC. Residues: CASSPPRPNYGYTF.

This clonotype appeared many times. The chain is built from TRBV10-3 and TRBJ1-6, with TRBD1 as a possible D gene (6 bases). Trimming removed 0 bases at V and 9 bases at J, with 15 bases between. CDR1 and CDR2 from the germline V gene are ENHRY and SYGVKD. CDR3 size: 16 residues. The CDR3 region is CAISESGGRGGSPLHF. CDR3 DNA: TGTGCCATCAGTGAGTCAGGCGGCAGGGGAGGTTCACCCCTCCACTTT.

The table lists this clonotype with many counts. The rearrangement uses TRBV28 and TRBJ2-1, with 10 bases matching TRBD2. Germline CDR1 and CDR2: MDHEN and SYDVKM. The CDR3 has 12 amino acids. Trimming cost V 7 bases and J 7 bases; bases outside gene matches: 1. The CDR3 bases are TGTGCCAGCAAACTAGCGGGGAATGAGCAGTTCTTC. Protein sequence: CASKLAGNEQFF. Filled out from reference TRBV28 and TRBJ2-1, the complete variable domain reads DVKVTQSSRYLVKRTGEKVFLECVQDMDHENMFWYRQDPGLGLRLIYFSYDVKMKEKGDIPEGYSVSREKKERFSLILESASTNQTSMYLCASKLAGNEQFFGPGTRLTVL.

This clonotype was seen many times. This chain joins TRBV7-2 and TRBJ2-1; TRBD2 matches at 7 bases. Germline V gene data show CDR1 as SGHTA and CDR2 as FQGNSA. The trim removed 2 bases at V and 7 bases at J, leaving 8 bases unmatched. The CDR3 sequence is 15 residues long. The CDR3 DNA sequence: TGTGCCAGCAGCTTATCGGGAGGCATGATTAATGAGCAGTTCTTC. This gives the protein CASSLSGGMINEQFF.

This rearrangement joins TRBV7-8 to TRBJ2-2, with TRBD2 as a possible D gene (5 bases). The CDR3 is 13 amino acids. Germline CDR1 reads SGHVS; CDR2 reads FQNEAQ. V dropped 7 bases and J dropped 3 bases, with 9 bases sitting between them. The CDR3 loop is CASNYGDTGELFF. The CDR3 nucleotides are TGTGCCAGCAATTACGGGGACACCGGGGAGCTGTTTTTT.

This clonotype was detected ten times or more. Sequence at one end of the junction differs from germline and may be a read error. CDR3 loop: CASSLASYDEQFF. CDR3 nucleotides: TGTGCCAGCAGCTTAGCCTCCTACGATGAGCAGTTCTTC. The chain has TRBV11-2 and TRBJ2-1; D remains unclear. The CDR3 sequence is 13 residues long. CDR1 SGHAT and CDR2 FQNNGV come from the germline V gene.

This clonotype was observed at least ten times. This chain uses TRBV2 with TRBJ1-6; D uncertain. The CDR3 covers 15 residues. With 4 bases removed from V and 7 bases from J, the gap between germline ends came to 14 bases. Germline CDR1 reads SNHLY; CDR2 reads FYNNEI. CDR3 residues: CASSGGRGPNSPLHF. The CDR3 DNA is TGTGCCAGCAGTGGAGGGAGAGGGCCAAATTCACCCCTCCACTTT.

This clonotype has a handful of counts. Here the CDR3 reads CASSIGGGNQPQHF. CDR3 nucleotide sequence: TGTGCCAGCAGCATAGGGGGGGGCAATCAGCCCCAGCATTTT. J is TRBJ1-5 and V is TRBV7-9; D might be TRBD1 (6 bases). CDR1 is SEHNR, CDR2 FQNEAQ, per germline (reference sequence). The CDR3 is 14 residues long. With 5 bases removed from V and 2 bases from J, the gap between germline ends came to 10 bases.

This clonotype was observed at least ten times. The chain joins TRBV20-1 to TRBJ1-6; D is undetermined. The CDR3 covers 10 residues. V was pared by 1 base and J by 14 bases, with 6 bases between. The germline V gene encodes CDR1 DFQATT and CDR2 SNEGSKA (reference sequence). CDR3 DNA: TGCAGTGCTAGAGGCGGGGCCCTCCACTTT. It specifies CSARGGALHF.

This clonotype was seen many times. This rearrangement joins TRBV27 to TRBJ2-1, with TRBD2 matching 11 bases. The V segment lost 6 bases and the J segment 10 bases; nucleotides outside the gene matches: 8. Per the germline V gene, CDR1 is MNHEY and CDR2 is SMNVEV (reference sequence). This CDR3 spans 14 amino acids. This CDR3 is CASRATSGNKEQFF. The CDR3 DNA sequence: TGTGCCAGCAGAGCGACTAGCGGGAATAAAGAGCAGTTCTTC.

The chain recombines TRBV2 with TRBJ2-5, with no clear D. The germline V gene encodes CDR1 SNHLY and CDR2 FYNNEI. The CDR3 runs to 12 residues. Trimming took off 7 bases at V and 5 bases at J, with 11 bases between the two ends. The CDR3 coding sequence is TGTGCCAGCATGACTGGGATGGAGACCCAGTACTTC. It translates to CASMTGMETQYF.

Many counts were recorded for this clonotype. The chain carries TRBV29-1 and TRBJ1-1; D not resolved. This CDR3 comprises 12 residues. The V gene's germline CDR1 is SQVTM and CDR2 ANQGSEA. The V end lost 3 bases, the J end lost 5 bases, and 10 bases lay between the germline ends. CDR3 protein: CSVDWAGTEAFF. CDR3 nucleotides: TGCAGCGTTGATTGGGCAGGTACTGAAGCTTTCTTT.

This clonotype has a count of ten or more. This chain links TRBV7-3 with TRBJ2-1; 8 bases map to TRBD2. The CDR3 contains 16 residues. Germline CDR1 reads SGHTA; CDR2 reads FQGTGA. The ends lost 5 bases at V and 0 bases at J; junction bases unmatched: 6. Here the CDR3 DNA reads TGTGCCAGCAGCCTAATAGCGGGGAGCTCCTACAATGAGCAGTTCTTC. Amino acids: CASSLIAGSSYNEQFF.

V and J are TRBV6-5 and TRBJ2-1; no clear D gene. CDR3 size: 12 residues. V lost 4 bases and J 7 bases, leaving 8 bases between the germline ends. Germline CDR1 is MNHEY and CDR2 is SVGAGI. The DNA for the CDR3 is TGTGCCAGCAGTTGGTTCTCAAATGAGCAGTTCTTC. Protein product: CASSWFSNEQFF.

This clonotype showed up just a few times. CDR3: CSAHPKNEQFF. CDR3 nucleotides: TGCAGTGCTCACCCTAAGAATGAGCAGTTCTTC. The rearrangement joins TRBV20-1 to TRBJ2-1; D is unclear. The CDR3 sequence is 11 residues long. The V gene's germline CDR1 is DFQATT and CDR2 SNEGSKA (reference sequence). With 5 bases removed from V and 7 bases from J, the gap between germline ends came to 9 bases.

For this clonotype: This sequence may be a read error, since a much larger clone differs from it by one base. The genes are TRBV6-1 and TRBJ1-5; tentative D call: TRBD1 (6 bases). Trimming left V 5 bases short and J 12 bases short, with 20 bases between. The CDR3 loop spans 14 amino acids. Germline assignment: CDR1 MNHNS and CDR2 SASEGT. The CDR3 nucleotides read TGTGCCAGCAGTCAAGGGAATATGGGGGCGGGCCAGCATTTT. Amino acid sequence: CASSQGNMGAGQHF.

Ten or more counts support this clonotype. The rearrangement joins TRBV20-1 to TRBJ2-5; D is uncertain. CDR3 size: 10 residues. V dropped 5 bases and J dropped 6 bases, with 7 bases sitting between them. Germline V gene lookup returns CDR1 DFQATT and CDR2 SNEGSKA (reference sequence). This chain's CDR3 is CSAFRQTQYF. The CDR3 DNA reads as TGCAGTGCTTTCCGACAGACCCAGTACTTC.